The 28 T cell receptor beta chains below were found in one sample sequenced in a study of tumor and adjacent non-tumor tissue in lung cancer. TCRbeta libraries were built with three rounds of nested PCR, modified from ARM-PCR. TCRdb reanalysed the multiplex PCR reads using MiXCR and keeps one entry per CDR3 protein. The table has some 200,000 distinct CDR3 sequences, over 55% seen once. No cell sorting was done before RNA was extracted from the tissue. The sequenced sample consisted of lung tumor tissue. These receptors all stem from a man in his sixties with non-small cell lung cancer.

The chain links TRBV29-1 to TRBJ1-2; D unclear. This CDR3 is built from 12 residues. V lost 2 bases and J 2 bases, leaving 6 bases between the germline ends. CDR1 and CDR2 (germline): SQVTM, ANQGSEA. The chain's CDR3 is CSVEKENYGYTF. CDR3 sequence (DNA): TGCAGCGTTGAAAAGGAAAACTATGGCTACACCTTC.

A word on this clonotype: The junction does not match germline at one end; this may be a read error. The V gene is TRBV7-9, the J gene TRBJ2-7, with a tentative D call TRBD2 (5 bases). CDR3 size: 13 residues. The germline gives CDR1 SEHNR, CDR2 FQNEAQ (reference sequence). DNA of the CDR3: TGTGTCAGCAGCCGGGCCCGGGGCTACGAGCAGTACTTC. Protein: CVSSRARGYEQYF.

The chain carries TRBV30 and TRBJ1-4; no definite D call. The CDR3 loop spans 12 amino acids. Trimming removed 0 bases from V and 8 bases from J, with 7 bases in between. Germline V lookup: CDR1 GTSNPN, CDR2 SVGIG (reference sequence). The CDR3 DNA reads TGTGCCTGGAGTGTACTTCGAGAAAAACTGTTTTTT. It specifies CAWSVLREKLFF.

In its sample, this clonotype was seen many times. The CDR3: CASSSYRAEETQYF. DNA for the CDR3: TGTGCCAGCAGCTCCTACAGGGCCGAGGAGACCCAGTACTTC. J is TRBJ2-5 and V is TRBV5-5; TRBD1 is a possible D gene (6 bases). The CDR3 has 14 amino acids. Germline CDR1 and CDR2: SGHKS and YYEKEE (reference sequence). Trimming removed 3 bases at V and 5 bases at J, with 14 bases between.

This clonotype has only one observation. The chain recombines TRBV12-3 or TRBV12-4 with TRBJ2-1, with 10 bases matching TRBD2. Unmatched junction bases numbered 17, after V lost 6 bases and J lost 3 bases. The CDR3 covers 19 residues. CDR3 sequence (DNA): TGTGCCAGCAGCCATGGACTAGCGGACCCCGCCACTAGCTACAATGAGCAGTTCTTC. This translates into CASSHGLADPATSYNEQFF.

This clonotype was recorded once. A read error is possible here, since a much larger clone lies one base away. This rearrangement joins TRBV20-1 to TRBJ2-7; possibly TRBD2 for D (6 bases). CDR1 is DFQATT and CDR2 is SNEGSKA in the germline V gene (reference sequence). CDR3 size: 13 residues. Trimming stripped 2 bases from V and 0 bases from J, with 8 bases between. Written as DNA, the CDR3 is TGCAGTGCTAGAAAGGAGGGCTCCTACGAGCAGTACTTC. Translation gives CSARKEGSYEQYF.

For this clonotype: A much bigger clone sits one base away, suggesting this may be a read error. The chain has TRBV6-1 and TRBJ2-1; 15 nucleotides line up with TRBD2. Per the germline V gene, CDR1 is MNHNS and CDR2 is SASEGT. This CDR3 spans 18 amino acids. As DNA, the CDR3 is TGTCCCAGCAGTTTCTATAGGACTAGCGGGAGGGGTTACAATGAGCAGTTCTTC. It specifies CPSSFYRTSGRGYNEQFF.

The V and J genes are TRBV12-3 or TRBV12-4 and TRBJ1-1; TRBD1 agrees at 9 bases. The CDR3 has 16 residues. After removal of 5 bases from V and 3 bases from J, the junction contained 10 bases not matched to a gene. CDR3 DNA: TGTGCCAGCAGTCGGCCCAAACAGGGGGCGGACACTGAAGCTTTCTTT. Protein: CASSRPKQGADTEAFF.

In this sample, this clonotype turned up a few times. This may be a read error, as it is one base from a much larger clone. The chain links TRBV4-3 to TRBJ2-3, with D unresolved. Trimming took 4 bases from V and 0 from J, leaving 11 bases between them. The CDR3 has 15 amino acids. CDR1 LGHNA and CDR2 YSLEER come from the germline V gene. Written as DNA, the CDR3 is TGCGCCAGCAGCCTCAACCGCCTGAGCACAGATACGCAGTATTTT. Translated: CASSLNRLSTDTQYF.

Points on this clonotype: At one of its ends the junction is not consistent with the germline gene, which may arise from a read error. This sequence joins TRBV11-1 and TRBJ2-7; 8 nucleotides align to TRBD1. Germline lookup yields CDR1 SGHAT and CDR2 FQDESV (reference sequence). The length of the CDR3 is 15 residues. The CDR3 loop reads CASSLVPGQVCEQYF. CDR3 bases: TGTGCCAGTAGCTTAGTCCCGGGACAGGTATGCGAGCAGTACTTC.

This clonotype occurred many times. This chain connects TRBV20-1 to TRBJ2-5; D might be TRBD1 (6 bases). The germline V gene encodes CDR1 DFQATT and CDR2 SNEGSKA (reference sequence). The ends were cut back, 6 bases at V and 3 bases at J, with 14 bases in the middle. CDR3 length equals 13 residues. In DNA form, the CDR3 reads TGCAGTGCAACGACAGGATACGAAGAGACCCAGTACTTC. This gives the protein CSATTGYEETQYF.

Worth noting for this clonotype: At one end, the junction sequence differs from germline, possibly due to a read error. The chain uses TRBV24-1 and TRBJ1-1, with D possibly being TRBD1 (5 bases). CDR1 and CDR2 from the germline V gene are KGHDR and SFDVKD. This CDR3 contains 17 residues. For the CDR3, the DNA is TGTGTCACCAGCCCTTCCGCGATAGGGGATTCGGACCCTGAAGCTTTCTTT. Amino acids: CVTSPSAIGDSDPEAFF.

As for this clonotype: This may arise from a read error, as a much more abundant clone is one base away. The chain recombines TRBV20-1 with TRBJ2-7; 7 positions agree with TRBD2. Germline V gene sequence: CDR1 DFQATT, CDR2 SNEGSKA (reference sequence). The CDR3 loop spans 15 amino acids. The CDR3 here is CTASGGDISSGEQYF. The CDR3 bases are TGCACTGCTAGTGGGGGGGATATCTCCTCGGGAGAGCAGTACTTC.

This clonotype was detected many times. The CDR3 region has the DNA TGCAGCGTTGAAGGAGATGCGACAGGCTACGAGCAGTACTTC. Translating it yields CSVEGDATGYEQYF. V is TRBV29-1 and J is TRBJ2-7; D possibly corresponds to TRBD1 (6 bases). In germline, CDR1 is SQVTM, CDR2 ANQGSEA. Between the trimmed V and J ends, which lost 1 base and 3 bases, there was a span of 13 bases. The CDR3 has 14 amino acids.

This clonotype has just a few counts. At one end the junction does not follow the germline gene, possibly because of a read error. The chain is built from TRBV6-5 and TRBJ2-7; the D gene could be TRBD1 or TRBD2 (5 bases each). The CDR3 length is 15 residues. The germline V gene has CDR1 MNHEY and CDR2 SVGAGI. The CDR3 nucleotides are TGTGCCAGCAGCAATGGGGGAGTCACTCGCTACGAGCACTATTTC. Translating it yields CASSNGGVTRYEHYF.

As to this clonotype: Because the CDR3 is missing its conserved closing phenylalanine or tryptophan, this is likely a read error. This chain uses TRBV28 with TRBJ2-7; D possibly matches TRBD1 or TRBD2 (5 bases each). In germline, CDR1 is MDHEN, CDR2 SYDVKM. V was pared by 7 bases and J by 3 bases, with 16 bases between. The CDR3 is 14 amino acids. This chain's CDR3 is CASTKAGDGYEQYL. The DNA of the CDR3 is TGTGCCAGCACAAAGGCCGGGGACGGCTACGAGCAGTACTTA.

The rearrangement joins TRBV6-6 to TRBJ2-7; 7 bases align to TRBD1. The junction had 20 bases not matched to a gene; V was cut back by 5 bases and J by 13 bases. The CDR3 covers 15 residues. Germline-derived CDR1 and CDR2 are MNHNY and SVGAGI (reference sequence). The CDR3 DNA follows: TGTGCCAGCAGTCCTCGACAGGGAAGTTCTTACGGGCATTACTTC. Amino acids: CASSPRQGSSYGHYF.

This clonotype was found once. One end of the junction does not line up with germline, which may come from a read error. The CDR3 is CDSSQDRHPTSGWTYEQHF. CDR3 bases: TGTGACAGCAGCCAAGACCGGCACCCCACTAGCGGGTGGACCTACGAGCAGCACTTC. V and J are TRBV4-2 and TRBJ2-7, with 9 nucleotides matching TRBD2. The CDR3 runs to 19 residues. Germline assignment: CDR1 LGHNA and CDR2 YNFKEQ.

This chain connects TRBV24-1 to TRBJ1-5, with D perhaps TRBD1 (5 bases). The CDR3 spans 14 residues. Germline CDR1 is KGHDR and CDR2 is SFDVKD. CDR3 nucleotides: TGTGCTACCGTGGGGACTAGTGTCAATCAGCCCCAGCATTTT. Translated: CATVGTSVNQPQHF.

The V and J genes are TRBV20-1 and TRBJ2-3; 7 nucleotides align to TRBD2. Trimming removed 4 bases from V and 1 base from J; junction bases left unmatched: 5. The length of the CDR3 is 14 residues. Germline CDR1 DFQATT, CDR2 SNEGSKA (reference sequence). The CDR3 spells CSAMGLAGTDTQYF. DNA of the CDR3: TGCAGTGCTATGGGGCTAGCGGGCACAGATACGCAGTATTTT.

The table lists this clonotype with a count of one. The chain employs TRBV12-3 or TRBV12-4 and TRBJ2-7, with D perhaps matching TRBD1 (5 bases). The CDR3 has 14 amino acids. Trimming pared 7 bases from V and 3 bases from J, leaving 16 bases between. CDR3 nucleotides: TGTGCCAGCACTCCAGAGGCGGACAACTACGAGCAGTACTTC. This sequence encodes CASTPEADNYEQYF.

This clonotype occurred a few times. This may stem from a read error, because a much larger clone lies one nucleotide away. Given the absence of the conserved phenylalanine or tryptophan at the CDR3 end, a read error is likely. The chain links TRBV11-2 to TRBJ2-2, with unresolved D. Trimming stripped 5 bases from V and 7 bases from J, with 11 bases between. The germline CDR1 and CDR2 sequences are SGHAT and FQNNGV. The CDR3 contains 13 residues. The CDR3 sequence is CASSNTWGGELFS. The CDR3 coding sequence is TGTGCCAGCAGCAATACCTGGGGCGGGGAGCTGTTTTCT.

This clonotype was seen repeatedly, ten times or more. V gene TRBV20-1 combines with J gene TRBJ2-5; TRBD1 might be the D (6 bases). The CDR3 has 14 amino acids. Germline V gene data show CDR1 as DFQATT and CDR2 as SNEGSKA (reference sequence). The ends were cut back, 4 bases at V and 1 base at J, with 13 bases in the middle. The CDR3: CSAMTGPAQETQYF. The CDR3 coding sequence is TGCAGTGCTATGACAGGACCCGCCCAAGAGACCCAGTACTTC.

V is TRBV5-1 and J is TRBJ2-2; a weak D match, TRBD2 (5 bases). This CDR3 contains 16 residues. Germline CDR1 SGHRS, CDR2 YFSETQ. Trimming pared 1 base from V and 4 bases from J, leaving 14 bases between. For the CDR3, the DNA is TGCGCCAGCAGCTTGTCCGGAGTAGCGATCACCGGGGAGCTGTTTTTT. Amino acids: CASSLSGVAITGELFF.

This clonotype was counted a single time. A much larger clone differs by one base, so this may be a read error. The genes are TRBV6-6 and TRBJ1-5; D gene ambiguous. The germline V gene has CDR1 MNHNY and CDR2 SVGAGI (reference sequence). There are 14 residues in the CDR3. Trimming shortened V by 3 bases and J by 5 bases, and 11 bases separated the two germline ends. The CDR3 sequence is CASSYSNSYQPQHF. DNA for the CDR3: TGTGCCAGCAGTTATTCGAACAGCTATCAGCCCCAGCATTTT.

A word on this clonotype: Here the CDR3 omits its conserved ending phenylalanine or tryptophan, so a read error is the likely source. The chain is built from TRBV6-1 and TRBJ2-7; maybe TRBD2 (5 bases). The CDR3 is made up of 14 amino acids. Looked up from germline, CDR1 is MNHNS and CDR2 is SASEGT. The CDR3 DNA reads as TGTGCCAGTAGTGCGTCCGGGAAGGCCTACGAGCAGTACTCC. Amino acids: CASSASGKAYEQYS.

There are a few counts of this clonotype. One base away lies a much larger clone, so this may be a sequencing read error. This chain joins TRBV5-4 and TRBJ2-1; D may correspond to TRBD1 or TRBD2 (5 bases each). The CDR3 consists of 16 residues. The V and J ends lost 1 base and 6 bases respectively, with 17 bases between them. The germline gives CDR1 SGHNT, CDR2 YYREEE (reference sequence). For the CDR3, the DNA is TGTGCCAGCAGCTTGTTAGGGACCTCCCCCTGCAATGAGCAGTTCTTC. This sequence encodes CASSLLGTSPCNEQFF.

Points on this clonotype: A much larger clone sits a single nucleotide away, making a read error possible. The chain joins TRBV12-3 or TRBV12-4 to TRBJ2-1; D may be TRBD2 (5 bases). CDR3 size: 12 residues. Trimming removed 5 bases at V and 10 bases at J, with 12 bases between. CDR3 region: CASSLERREQFF. In DNA form, the CDR3 reads TGTGCCAGCAGTCTCGAGCGGAGAGAGCAGTTCTTC.